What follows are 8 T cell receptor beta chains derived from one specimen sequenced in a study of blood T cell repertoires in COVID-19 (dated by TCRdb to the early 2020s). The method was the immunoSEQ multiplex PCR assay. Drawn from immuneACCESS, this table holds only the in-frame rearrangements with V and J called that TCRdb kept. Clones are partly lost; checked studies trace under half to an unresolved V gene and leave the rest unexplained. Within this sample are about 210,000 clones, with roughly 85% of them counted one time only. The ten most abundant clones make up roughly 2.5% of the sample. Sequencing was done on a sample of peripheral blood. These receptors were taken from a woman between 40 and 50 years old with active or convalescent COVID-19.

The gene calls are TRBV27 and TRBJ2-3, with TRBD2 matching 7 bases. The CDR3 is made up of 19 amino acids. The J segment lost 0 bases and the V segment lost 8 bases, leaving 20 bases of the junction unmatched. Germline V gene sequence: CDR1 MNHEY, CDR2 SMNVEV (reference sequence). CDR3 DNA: TGTGCCAGCTCTCAAGCCGGATGGGAGGGGCCCCCTAGCACAGATACGCAGTATTTT. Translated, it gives CASSQAGWEGPPSTDTQYF.

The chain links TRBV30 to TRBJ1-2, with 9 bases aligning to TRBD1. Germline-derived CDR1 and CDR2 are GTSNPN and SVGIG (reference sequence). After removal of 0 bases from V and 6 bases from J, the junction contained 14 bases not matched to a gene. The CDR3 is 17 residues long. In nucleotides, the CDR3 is TGTGCCTGGAGTGTAGGCGGCGGGACAGGGTGGGGTCATGGCTACACCTTC. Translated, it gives CAWSVGGGTGWGHGYTF.

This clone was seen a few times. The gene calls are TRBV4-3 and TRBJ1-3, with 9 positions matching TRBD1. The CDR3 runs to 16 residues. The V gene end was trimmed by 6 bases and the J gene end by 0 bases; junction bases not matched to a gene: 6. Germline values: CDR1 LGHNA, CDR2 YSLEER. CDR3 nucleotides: TGCGCCAGCAGTCGGGACAGGGCCAGCTCTGGAAACACCATATATTTT. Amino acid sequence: CASSRDRASSGNTIYF.

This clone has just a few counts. The DNA for the CDR3 is TGTGCCAGCAGCGTAGAAAGACAGGGTATTCACGAGCAGTACTTC. Its protein product is CASSVERQGIHEQYF. The chain carries TRBV9 and TRBJ2-7; 7 bases match TRBD1. From germline, CDR1 is SGDLS and CDR2 YYNGEE. This CDR3 spans 15 amino acids. J lost 5 bases, V lost 0 bases, and 8 bases had no gene match.

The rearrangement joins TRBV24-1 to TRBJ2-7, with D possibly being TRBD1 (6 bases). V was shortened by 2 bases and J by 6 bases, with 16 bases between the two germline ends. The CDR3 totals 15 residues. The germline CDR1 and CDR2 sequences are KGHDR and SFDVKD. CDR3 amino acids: CATSDSSRGRLEQYF. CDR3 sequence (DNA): TGTGCCACCAGTGATTCCTCCAGGGGCCGCCTCGAGCAGTACTTC.

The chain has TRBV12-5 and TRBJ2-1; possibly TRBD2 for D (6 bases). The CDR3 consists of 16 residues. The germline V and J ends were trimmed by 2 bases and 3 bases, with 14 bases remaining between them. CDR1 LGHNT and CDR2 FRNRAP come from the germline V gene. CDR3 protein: CASGLNGGTGYNEQFF. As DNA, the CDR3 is TGTGCTAGTGGTTTGAATGGCGGGACGGGCTACAATGAGCAGTTCTTC. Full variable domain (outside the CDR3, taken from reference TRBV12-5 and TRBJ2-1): DARVTQTPRHKVTEMGQEVTMRCQPILGHNTVFWYRQTMMQGLELLAYFRNRAPLDDSGMPKDRFSAEMPDATLATLKIQPSEPRDSAVYFCASGLNGGTGYNEQFFGPGTRLTVL.

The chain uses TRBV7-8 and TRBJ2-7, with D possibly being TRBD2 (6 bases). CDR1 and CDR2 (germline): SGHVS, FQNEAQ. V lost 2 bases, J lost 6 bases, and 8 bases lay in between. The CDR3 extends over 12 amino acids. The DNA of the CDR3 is TGTGCCAGCAGCTTATGGGGGGTCGAGCAGTACTTC. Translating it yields CASSLWGVEQYF.

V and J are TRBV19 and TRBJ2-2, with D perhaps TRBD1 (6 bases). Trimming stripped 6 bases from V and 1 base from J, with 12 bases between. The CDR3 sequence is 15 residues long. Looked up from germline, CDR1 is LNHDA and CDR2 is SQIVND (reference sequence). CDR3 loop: CASRVRDMNTGELFF. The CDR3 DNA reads TGTGCCAGTAGGGTTCGGGACATGAACACCGGGGAGCTGTTTTTT.